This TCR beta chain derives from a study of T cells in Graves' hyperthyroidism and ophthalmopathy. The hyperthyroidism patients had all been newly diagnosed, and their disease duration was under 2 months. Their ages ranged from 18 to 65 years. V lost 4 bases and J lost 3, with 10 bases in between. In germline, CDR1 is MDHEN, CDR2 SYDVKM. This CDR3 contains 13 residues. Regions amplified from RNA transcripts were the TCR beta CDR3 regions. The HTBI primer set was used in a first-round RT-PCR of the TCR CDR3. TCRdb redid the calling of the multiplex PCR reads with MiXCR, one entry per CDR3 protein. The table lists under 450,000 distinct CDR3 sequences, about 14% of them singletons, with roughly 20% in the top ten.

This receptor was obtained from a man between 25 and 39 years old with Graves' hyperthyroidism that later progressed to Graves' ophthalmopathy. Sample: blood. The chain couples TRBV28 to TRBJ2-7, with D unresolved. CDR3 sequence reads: CASSSSQFYEQYF. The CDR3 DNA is TGTGCCAGCAGTTCTAGTCAATTCTACGAGCAGTACTTC.